The clone carrying this TCR beta chain was counted only a few times. This specimen comes from a study of identifying expanded T cells in peripheral blood. The data were produced by immunoSEQ multiplex PCR, yet TCRdb's version contains in-frame clones alone and is incomplete. The sample has 95,000 to 150,000 clones; 84% are singletons. V dropped 4 bases and J dropped 2 bases, with 11 bases sitting between them. The CDR3 has 14 residues. The germline gives CDR1 LNHDA, CDR2 SQIVND (reference sequence). The material sequenced was blood. The receptor was derived from a person aged 18 to 70 in good health. This rearrangement joins TRBV19 to TRBJ1-2; D is ambiguous. For the CDR3, the DNA is TGTGCCAGTAGTACCAGTAGAGTGAACTATGGCTACACCTTC. It is translated as CASSTSRVNYGYTF. Full variable domain (outside the CDR3, taken from reference TRBV19 and TRBJ1-2): DGGITQSPKYLFRKEGQNVTLSCEQNLNHDAMYWYRQDPGQGLRLIYYSQIVNDFQKGDIAEGYSVSREKKESFPLTVTSAQKNPTAFYLCASSTSRVNYGYTFGSGTRLTVV.